A single T cell receptor beta chain is shown here with its context. Trimming removed 5 bases from V and 4 bases from J, with 17 bases in between. The CDR3 runs 16 residues. Germline assignment: CDR1 SGHVS and CDR2 FNYEAQ. This record comes from a study of blood T cells in healthy people across ages. The wider study: Through template switching, about one barcoded beta molecule was captured per two T cells, as measured in model experiments.

It was with a sample-barcoded 5' primer and a J-beta primer mix that a second PCR of about 7 to 12 cycles was run. One entry per CDR3 protein, called by TCRdb with MiXCR from the 5' RACE reads. The sample carries over 950,000 distinct CDR3 sequences, around two fifths recorded once. Material for sequencing was blood. The source is a man between 18 and 35 years old in good health. The chain has TRBV7-6 and TRBJ2-2; a weak D match, TRBD2 (5 bases). The CDR3 sequence is CASSVWGAEGTGELFF. For the CDR3, the DNA is TGTGCCAGCAGCGTTTGGGGAGCCGAGGGCACCGGGGAGCTGTTTTTT.